The clone carrying this T cell receptor (beta chain) was detected once. Antigen specificity is unknown. This entry comes from a study of CD8 T cells in Susac syndrome. Across the whole study: Blood was drawn from Susac syndrome patients while they were therapy-naive, on corticosteroids, or on intravenous immunoglobulin alone.

With random hexamers, 0.5 to 1 ug RNA was reverse transcribed. TCRdb redid the calling of the immunoSEQ multiplex PCR reads with MiXCR, one entry per CDR3 protein. The sample has fewer than 150,000 distinct CDR3 sequences, 85% to 95% seen once; the top ten hold roughly 0.2%. Study-level findings and limits: By the study's own acknowledgment, its TCR sequencing and HLA analysis included relatively few individuals. Clonal expansion was present among Susac CD8+ cells. This expansion reached its peak in TEMRA cells and in active patients.

Recently defined diagnostic criteria classed the Susac syndrome patients as definite or probable. Germline V gene data show CDR1 as MDHEN and CDR2 as SYDVKM. CDR3 length: 14 amino acids. V was pared by 2 bases and J by 9 bases, with 7 bases of the junction left unmatched. The clonotype comes from a human donor with Susac syndrome. This chain links TRBV28 with TRBJ2-5; 9 nucleotides align to TRBD2. What was sequenced was CD8+ T cells from PBMCs. The CDR3 is CASSLLAGYMAQYF. Written as DNA, the CDR3 is TGTGCCAGCAGTTTACTAGCGGGGTACATGGCCCAGTACTTC.